This TCR beta chain was captured in a study of OX40 agonist ivuxolimab in advanced cancers. Study-level background: Partial responses were observed in three patients, of whom one had hepatocellular carcinoma and two had cutaneous melanoma.

The V end was cut by 0 bases, the J end by 2 bases, with 8 bases between. Germline V lookup: CDR1 MGHRA, CDR2 YSYEKL. The CDR3 is made up of 14 amino acids. Assay: immunoSEQ multiplex PCR; the TCRdb copy retains only in-frame clones and omits some. Of approximately 12,000 clones in the sample, roughly 82% were seen once. The sequences come from CD4+ or CD8+ T cells sorted from blood, collected in a trial of the OX40 agonist ivuxolimab. The chain joins TRBV4-1 to TRBJ2-7, with D hard to call. The source of this sequence is an adult with an advanced solid tumor such as melanoma, head and neck, liver or kidney cancer. The CDR3 bases are TGCGCCAGCAGCCAAGATTGGGCGGCCTACGAGCAGTACTTC. Translated, it gives CASSQDWAAYEQYF.